The present T cell receptor beta chain was sequenced within a study of cytomegalovirus exposure and HLA in healthy donors. Study-level information: T cells numbering about 180 million yielded 100 million to 120 million unique TCR beta sequences in an earlier analysis. Study-level findings and limits: An assumption of roughly uniform sequencing depth across donors underlay the presence/absence analyses. HLA alleles were associated with 17,000 or so TCR beta sequences in a later analysis at 0.05 false discovery rate.

About this clone: The antigen is undetermined.

This CDR3 has 14 amino acids. Germline CDR1 and CDR2: KGHSH and LQKENI. Primers: 60 Vbeta forward and 13 Jbeta reverse. The assay was immunoSEQ multiplex PCR, and TCRdb's table has in-frame clones only and misses some. This sample has 83,000 or so clones, with under 80% found just once. Whereas donors were nominally healthy upon sampling, unrecorded immune exposures were probable. The specimen sequenced was PBMCs. This receptor was taken from a man aged 25 to 40 in good health and CMV-seropositive. The chain couples TRBV18 to TRBJ2-5, with 8 positions matching TRBD1. The DNA end lines up better with TRBJ2-7; the J call may be wrong. CDR3 residues: CASSQGAQSYEQYF. CDR3 DNA: TGTGCCAGCTCGCAGGGGGCACAGAGCTACGAGCAGTACTTC.